Sequencing of this T cell receptor beta chain was carried out in a study of shared clonotypes between healthy human individuals. Turning to the study itself: Each donor's CD4 naive and CD4 memory cells filled three plates apiece, CD8 naive two, and CD8 memory one.

This CDR3 has 15 amino acids. Trimming removed 3 bases at V and 0 bases at J, with 14 bases between. In germline, CDR1 is SQVTM, CDR2 ANQGSEA. Authors' analysis steps: Filtering differed since immunoSEQ provided only junctions, with no quality scores. Only in-frame clones appear in the TCRdb table, and some are missing; sequencing was by immunoSEQ multiplex PCR. V, J and clone size are those of that table, while D and trimming were read from the DNA. The repertoire holds some 2,400,000 clones, with 90% to 97% as singletons. This TCR was recovered from a man younger than 35 in good health. The chain uses TRBV29-1 and TRBJ1-2, with a weak D call TRBD1 (5 bases). Sequenced: naive CD4+ T cells sorted from blood. The subset: CD45RA+ positively selected. CDR3 DNA sequence: TGCAGCGTTGATTTGAGGACACCCGCTAACTATGGCTACACCTTC. Its protein is CSVDLRTPANYGYTF.